The next 29 T cell receptor beta chains were all read from a single sample in a study of metastatic and nonmetastatic thyroid tumors. All patients were untreated before thyroid surgery. Via MiXCR, TCRdb re-called the PCR reads. The data hold more than 6,500 clones, with roughly 29% observed a single time. Sequencing was done on a sample of adjacent normal tissue. The receptors were gathered from a female donor with papillary thyroid cancer or a benign thyroid nodule (not recorded which). Some clones in this sample may be carry-over from other donors' samples.

The chain employs TRBV7-8 and TRBJ2-2; TRBD2 is a possible D gene (5 bases). The V end lost 5 bases, the J end lost 3 bases, and 10 bases lay between the germline ends. Germline V gene sequence: CDR1 SGHVS, CDR2 FQNEAQ. The CDR3 length is 14 residues. This CDR3 is CASSPGVYTGELFF. CDR3 DNA sequence: TGTGCCAGCAGCCCCGGGGTTTACACCGGGGAGCTGTTTTTT.

This clone was counted between two and nine times. The chain uses TRBV27 and TRBJ1-1; D is unresolved. Germline V gene lookup returns CDR1 MNHEY and CDR2 SMNVEV (reference sequence). This CDR3 spans 15 amino acids. The V gene lost 3 bases and the J gene lost 4 bases, with 15 bases spanning the gap. In nucleotides, the CDR3 is TGTGCCAGCAGTTTTGGGAGCCCCGGGAGCACTGAAGCTTTCTTT. As protein: CASSFGSPGSTEAFF.

This clone was counted a few times. The rearrangement links TRBV6-1 to TRBJ1-5; no definite D call. The CDR3 spans 13 residues. V gave up 9 bases and J gave up 2 bases, with 11 bases separating them. CDR1 MNHNS and CDR2 SASEGT come from the germline V gene. The CDR3 is CASQRDGNQPQHF. The DNA for the CDR3 is TGTGCCAGTCAAAGGGATGGCAATCAGCCCCAGCATTTT.

This clone is medium-sized (0.01 to 0.1%) within its sample. Other DNA variants within this sample encode the same CDR3. The chain has TRBV5-1 and TRBJ2-3; D possibly uses TRBD1 or TRBD2 (5 bases each). Germline V gene data show CDR1 as SGHRS and CDR2 as YFSETQ. V shed 3 bases and J shed 0 bases, with 17 bases lying between them. The CDR3 runs 17 residues. The CDR3 DNA reads TGCGCCAGCAGCTCCCAAGGGACGCCGTATAGCACAGATACGCAGTATTTT. As protein: CASSSQGTPYSTDTQYF.

Comments on this clone: The junction departs from the called germline gene at one end, perhaps through a read error. The gene calls are TRBV6-1 and TRBJ1-1; perhaps TRBD1 as D (6 bases). Germline lookup yields CDR1 MNHNS and CDR2 SASEGT. CDR3 length: 15 residues. The CDR3 region is CAISSSTGHNTEAFF. CDR3 nucleotide sequence: TGTGCCATCAGTTCATCGACAGGACACAACACTGAAGCTTTCTTT.

The table lists this clone with a few counts. The chain recombines TRBV6-5 with TRBJ2-6; the D gene is possibly TRBD2 (5 bases). CDR1 and CDR2 from the germline V gene are MNHEY and SVGAGI. This CDR3 is built from 16 residues. Between the trimmed V and J ends, which lost 6 bases and 2 bases, there was a span of 14 bases. CDR3 residues: CASRYVGRPGANVLTF. The CDR3, as DNA: TGTGCCAGCAGGTACGTAGGGAGACCTGGGGCCAACGTCCTGACTTTC.

This clone has just a few counts. The genes are TRBV2 and TRBJ1-2; TRBD1 matches at 7 bases. The ends lost 6 bases at V and 2 bases at J; junction bases unmatched: 6. Germline-derived CDR1 and CDR2 are SNHLY and FYNNEI. The CDR3 loop spans 14 amino acids. The CDR3 DNA sequence: TGTGCCAGCAGCATGACAGGGCCCAACTATGGCTACACCTTC. It yields the protein CASSMTGPNYGYTF.

Comments on this clone: The CDR3 does not end in the conserved phenylalanine or tryptophan, so this is likely a read error. The chain couples TRBV27 to TRBJ2-7; TRBD2 is a possible D gene (7 bases). Germline CDR1 is MNHEY and CDR2 is SMNVEV (reference sequence). Between the trimmed V and J ends, which lost 6 bases and 3 bases, there was a span of 18 bases. The CDR3 loop spans 15 amino acids. CDR3 DNA: TGTGCCAGCAGATATCGCGGGGGCCCGATCTACGAGCAGTACTTG. Residues: CASRYRGGPIYEQYL.

Comment on this clone: The final CDR3 position lacks the conserved phenylalanine or tryptophan, pointing to a likely read error. V and J are TRBV10-3 and TRBJ2-1; D unresolved. The CDR3 consists of 12 residues. From germline, CDR1 is ENHRY and CDR2 SYGVKD. CDR3 DNA: TGTGCCATCAGCGAGTCGTCCGATGAGCAGTTCCTC. Its protein product is CAISESSDEQFL.

The chain recombines TRBV6-1 with TRBJ1-1; TRBD1 is a possible D gene (5 bases). This CDR3 is built from 17 residues. Germline CDR1 is MNHNS and CDR2 is SASEGT. Between the trimmed V and J ends, which lost 7 bases and 0 bases, there was a span of 21 bases. CDR3 amino acids: CASTPEPGTDVNTEAFF. As DNA, the CDR3 is TGTGCCAGCACTCCGGAGCCCGGGACCGACGTGAACACTGAAGCTTTCTTT.

In this sample, this clone turned up a few times. This chain uses TRBV6-5 with TRBJ2-7, with D maybe TRBD2 (6 bases). Germline V gives CDR1 MNHEY, CDR2 SVGAGI. Trimming took off 2 bases at V and 0 bases at J, with 8 bases between the two ends. The CDR3 totals 14 residues. CDR3 sequence (DNA): TGTGCCAGCAGTTACCGGCGGGACTCCTACGAGCAGTACTTC. It encodes CASSYRRDSYEQYF.

This clone was found once. V and J are TRBV11-2 and TRBJ2-7; the D is unclear. Between the trimmed V and J ends, which lost 5 bases and 8 bases, there was a span of 13 bases. Germline V lookup: CDR1 SGHAT, CDR2 FQNNGV. This CDR3 spans 12 amino acids. As DNA, the CDR3 is TGTGCCAGCAGCCAAGTCGGTGACCAGCAGTACTTC. Its protein product is CASSQVGDQQYF. Looking up the rest from reference TRBV11-2 and TRBJ2-7 gives the full variable domain: EAGVAQSPRYKIIEKRQSVAFWCNPISGHATLYWYQQILGQGPKLLIQFQNNGVVDDSQLPKDRFSAERLKGVDSTLKIQPAKLEDSAVYLCASSQVGDQQYFGPGTRLTVT.

This clone counts as medium-sized. Other DNA sequences from this sample encode an identical CDR3 as well. The genes are TRBV10-3 and TRBJ1-5, with TRBD1 matching over 10 bases. Germline values: CDR1 ENHRY, CDR2 SYGVKD. V lost 8 bases, J lost 0 bases, and 1 base stayed unmatched. CDR3 length equals 14 residues. The CDR3 spells CAIGTGDSNQPQHF. For the CDR3, the DNA is TGTGCCATCGGGACAGGGGATAGCAATCAGCCCCAGCATTTT.

The rearrangement joins TRBV6-1 to TRBJ1-1, with TRBD1 as a possible D gene (5 bases). CDR3 length: 14 residues. Germline CDR1 MNHNS, CDR2 SASEGT. The ends were cut back, 5 bases at V and 4 bases at J, with 14 bases in the middle. In DNA form, the CDR3 reads TGTGCCAGCAGTTGGGGCCAAGCGGGCACTGAAGCTTTCTTT. Translating gives CASSWGQAGTEAFF.

In regard to this clone: At one end, the junction sequence differs from germline, possibly due to a read error. V and J are TRBV6-2 or TRBV6-3 and TRBJ1-5; D uncertain. Germline values: CDR1 MNHEY, CDR2 SVGEGT. This CDR3 is 14 amino acids long. The DNA for the CDR3 is TGTGCCAGCACCAAGGGCGGCGCTAATCAGCCCCTGCATTTT. Its protein is CASTKGGANQPLHF.

This clone was detected only a few times. CDR3 in amino acids: CASSSYGGRAGRSYEQYF. The CDR3 DNA is TGCGCCAGCAGCTCATATGGCGGGAGGGCCGGGAGGTCCTACGAGCAGTACTTC. The chain recombines TRBV5-1 with TRBJ2-7; 9 bases match TRBD2. The CDR3 consists of 18 residues. The trim removed 3 bases at V and 1 base at J, leaving 14 bases unmatched. Germline CDR1 is SGHRS and CDR2 is YFSETQ.

The V gene is TRBV27, the J gene TRBJ1-6; 12 bases are shared with TRBD1. This CDR3 is built from 16 residues. From germline, CDR1 is MNHEY and CDR2 SMNVEV (reference sequence). After removal of 2 bases from V and 19 bases from J, the junction contained 15 bases not matched to a gene. The CDR3 bases are TGTGCCAGCAGTTTAAGCCGGGACAGGGGGCGAACACACCTGCACTTT. Residues: CASSLSRDRGRTHLHF.

This clone counts as medium-sized. The chain is built from TRBV6-2 or TRBV6-3 and TRBJ2-3; 8 nucleotides align to TRBD2. Germline V gene data show CDR1 as MNHEY and CDR2 as SVGEGT. With V trimmed by 4 bases and J by 0 bases, 6 bases remained unmatched. The CDR3 is 16 amino acids. For the CDR3, the DNA is TGTGCCAGCAGTTGGGGGCGGGGGGCAAGCACAGATACGCAGTATTTT. Its protein product is CASSWGRGASTDTQYF.

In its sample, this clone ranks as medium-sized. This rearrangement joins TRBV19 to TRBJ1-1; D is unclear. The CDR3 is made up of 14 amino acids. CDR1 LNHDA and CDR2 SQIVND come from the germline V gene (reference sequence). The V gene lost 0 bases and the J gene lost 2 bases, with 7 bases spanning the gap. The CDR3 region is CASSIDSRNTEAFF. The CDR3 DNA is TGTGCCAGTAGTATAGATTCAAGAAACACTGAAGCTTTCTTT.

The chain links TRBV20-1 to TRBJ2-7; TRBD1 agrees at 10 bases. V lost 5 bases to trimming and J lost 2 bases; unmatched junction nucleotides: 9. Per the germline V gene, CDR1 is DFQATT and CDR2 is SNEGSKA (reference sequence). The CDR3 is made up of 15 amino acids. In DNA, the CDR3 is TGCAGTGCTCGAGGGGACAGGGGATCTACCTACGAGCAGTACTTC. Translating it yields CSARGDRGSTYEQYF.

The CDR3: CASSFGPKDTEAFF. The CDR3 DNA reads TGTGCCAGCAGCTTTGGCCCGAAGGACACTGAAGCTTTCTTT. This chain links TRBV11-1 with TRBJ1-1, with no clear D. CDR1 and CDR2 from the germline V gene are SGHAT and FQDESV (reference sequence). The CDR3 is 14 amino acids. Trimming took 3 bases from V and 3 from J, leaving 11 bases between them. Based on the CDR3 plus reference TRBV11-1 and TRBJ1-1, the full variable domain is EAEVAQSPRYKITEKSQAVAFWCDPISGHATLYWYRQILGQGPELLVQFQDESVVDDSQLPKDRFSAERLKGVDSTLKIQPAELGDSAMYLCASSFGPKDTEAFFGQGTRLTVV.

In this sample, this clone turned up a few times. V gene TRBV3-1 combines with J gene TRBJ1-6; TRBD1 matches at 9 bases. CDR3 length: 14 amino acids. With V trimmed by 1 base and J by 8 bases, 0 bases remained unmatched. Looked up from germline, CDR1 is LGHDT and CDR2 is YNNKEL (reference sequence). The CDR3 reads CASSQGTGDSPLHF. The CDR3 nucleotides read TGTGCCAGCAGCCAAGGGACAGGGGATTCACCCCTCCACTTT. Based on the CDR3 plus reference TRBV3-1 and TRBJ1-6, the full variable domain is DTAVSQTPKYLVTQMGNDKSIKCEQNLGHDTMYWYKQDSKKFLKIMFSYNNKELIINETVPNRFSPKSPDKAHLNLHINSLELGDSAVYFCASSQGTGDSPLHFGNGTRLTVT.

The V call is TRBV7-8, the J call TRBJ2-2; D remains unclear. The CDR3 sequence is 13 residues long. V gave up 3 bases and J gave up 4 bases, with 6 bases separating them. Germline lookup yields CDR1 SGHVS and CDR2 FQNEAQ. The CDR3, as DNA: TGTGCCAGCAGCTTGTCAGCCACCGGGGAGCTGTTTTTT. Amino acid sequence: CASSLSATGELFF.

This clone has more than one count but fewer than ten. J is TRBJ2-1 and V is TRBV27; either TRBD1 or TRBD2 may fit D (6 bases each). The CDR3 has 15 residues. Looked up from germline, CDR1 is MNHEY and CDR2 is SMNVEV (reference sequence). Trimming took off 5 bases at V and 7 bases at J, with 18 bases between the two ends. CDR3: CASSPQLRGGNEQFF. CDR3 sequence (DNA): TGTGCCAGCAGTCCGCAACTACGAGGGGGGAATGAGCAGTTCTTC.

This chain connects TRBV7-2 to TRBJ2-4, with TRBD2 as a possible D gene (6 bases). The end of the DNA fits TRBJ2-5 better, so the J call may be wrong. CDR1 and CDR2 from the germline V gene are SGHTA and FQGNSA. The CDR3 sequence is 13 residues long. CDR3: CATSGTPGETQYF. The CDR3 DNA follows: TGTGCCACCTCAGGGACTCCTGGAGAGACCCAGTACTTC.

The sample holds a few counts of this clone. The genes are TRBV24-1 and TRBJ2-1; TRBD2 aligns across 11 bases. CDR3 length: 15 amino acids. The germline V gene encodes CDR1 KGHDR and CDR2 SFDVKD. J was trimmed by 7 bases and V by 7 bases; bases with no gene match: 8. The CDR3 nucleotides are TGTGCCACCAGCAGCCCTAGCGGGAGGAGGAATGAGCAGTTCTTC. Its translation is CATSSPSGRRNEQFF.

V is TRBV29-1 and J is TRBJ2-2; 14 nucleotides line up with TRBD2. V lost 7 bases to trimming and J lost 1 base; unmatched junction nucleotides: 8. Germline-derived CDR1 and CDR2 are SQVTM and ANQGSEA. The CDR3 loop spans 17 amino acids. The CDR3 loop reads CSAVGLAGALNTGELFF. The CDR3 DNA reads TGCAGCGCTGTGGGACTAGCGGGGGCACTGAACACCGGGGAGCTGTTTTTT.

The rearrangement joins TRBV2 to TRBJ2-7; no definite D call. Trimming shortened V by 4 bases and J by 3 bases, and 10 bases separated the two germline ends. CDR1 SNHLY and CDR2 FYNNEI come from the germline V gene. This CDR3 region has 13 residues. CDR3 amino acids: CASSGITNYEQYF. Written as DNA, the CDR3 is TGTGCCAGCAGTGGAATCACTAACTACGAGCAGTACTTC.

V usage is TRBV19 and J usage is TRBJ2-2; 9 nucleotides align to TRBD1. The germline V gene encodes CDR1 LNHDA and CDR2 SQIVND (reference sequence). The CDR3 spans 17 residues. The V segment lost 3 bases and the J segment 5 bases; nucleotides outside the gene matches: 10. CDR3 bases: TGTGCCAGTAGTATGTTTGGACAGGGGTTAGAAACCGGGGAGCTGTTTTTT. Residues: CASSMFGQGLETGELFF. Supplemented by reference TRBV19 and TRBJ2-2, the full variable domain reads DGGITQSPKYLFRKEGQNVTLSCEQNLNHDAMYWYRQDPGQGLRLIYYSQIVNDFQKGDIAEGYSVSREKKESFPLTVTSAQKNPTAFYLCASSMFGQGLETGELFFGEGSRLTVL.